Below, one TCR beta chain is given with its context. TCRdb's copy holds only in-frame clones and misses some; the assay was immunoSEQ multiplex PCR. The data show a few hundred thousand clones, nearly 90% seen once. The sample belongs to a study of blood T cell repertoires in COVID-19. Overall study context: Researchers got acute and convalescent COVID-19 samples from the United States, Italy and Spain. T cells, B-cell-depleted T cells, or PBMCs supplied cDNA or gDNA.

From germline, CDR1 is MNHEY and CDR2 SMNVEV (reference sequence). The CDR3 extends over 18 amino acids. V lost 2 bases to trimming and J lost 2 bases; unmatched junction nucleotides: 15. Participants were aged 18 to 89 years, lived in around 22 US areas, and enrolled virtually. This TCR was sampled from a woman in her fifties or sixties who had been exposed to COVID-19. Sequencing used PBMCs or T cells enriched from blood (not recorded which). The rearrangement joins TRBV27 to TRBJ2-7, with TRBD1 matching 7 bases. The CDR3: CASSLLSGQLLTTYEQYF. As DNA, the CDR3 is TGTGCCAGCAGTTTACTATCGGGACAGCTATTGACAACCTACGAGCAGTACTTC.